This TCR beta chain was recorded in a study of a mutant IDH1 vaccine in newly diagnosed glioma. The wider study: Week 35 was assigned to visit V12, and week 47 was assigned to visit V13.

The assay was immunoSEQ multiplex PCR, and TCRdb's table has in-frame clones only and misses some. The table includes under 60,000 clones, 60% to 85% detected once. This CDR3 is built from 15 residues. Looked up from germline, CDR1 is MNHEY and CDR2 is SMNVEV (reference sequence). V lost 0 bases and J 7 bases, leaving 16 bases between the germline ends. Time point of the sample: week 47, end of study. The study gave 300 ug of mutant IDH1 20-mer peptide per vaccine dose, with topical imiquimod. This clone was observed once. Its antigen is currently unknown. The chain recombines TRBV27 with TRBJ2-7; D call uncertain. The sequence derives from a woman aged 40 to 50 with glioma. Some clones in this sample may be carry-over from other donors' samples. This specimen consisted of PBMCs, obtained from a glioma patient whose treatment included an IDH1 peptide vaccine. The chain's CDR3 is CASSLSISGRREQYF. The CDR3 nucleotides are TGTGCCAGCAGTTTATCGATTTCTGGACGGCGGGAGCAGTACTTC.